These 11 T cell receptor beta chains came from one sample sequenced in a study of blood T cell repertoires in COVID-19. TCRdb's copy holds only in-frame clones and misses some; the assay was immunoSEQ multiplex PCR. The table records some 160,000 clones, about four fifths of them present only once. The sequencing sample was made of peripheral blood. Receptors originate from an elderly woman with acute or convalescent COVID-19.

The chain uses TRBV19 and TRBJ1-2, with 7 bases identical to TRBD1. With 0 bases clipped from V and 1 base from J, the junction kept 2 bases outside the gene matches. This CDR3 spans 15 amino acids. Germline V gives CDR1 LNHDA, CDR2 SQIVND (reference sequence). Here the CDR3 DNA reads TGTGCCAGTAGTATAGAGGGACAGAATAACTATGGCTACACCTTC. It specifies CASSIEGQNNYGYTF.

The DNA for the CDR3 is TGTGCCAGCAGCCCGGGACAGGTAAACATTCAGTACTTC. Translating gives CASSPGQVNIQYF. The chain recombines TRBV21-1 with TRBJ2-4; TRBD1, the table's D call, lacks a check against the DNA. TRBV21-1 is a listed pseudogene. The CDR3 length is 13 residues.

This clone occurred once. This chain connects TRBV7-6 to TRBJ2-1; maybe TRBD2 (5 bases). Trimming shortened V by 3 bases and J by 9 bases, and 18 bases separated the two germline ends. Germline loops: CDR1 SGHVS, CDR2 FNYEAQ. This CDR3 spans 15 amino acids. The CDR3 region has the DNA TGTGCCAGCAGCTTCTTCGGCGAGGCGGGCGGTGAGCAGTTCTTC. Protein sequence: CASSFFGEAGGEQFF.

The chain uses TRBV28 and TRBJ1-1; D call uncertain. Per the germline V gene, CDR1 is MDHEN and CDR2 is SYDVKM. The CDR3 totals 13 residues. Trimming cost V 2 bases and J 2 bases, with 6 bases left between them. CDR3 protein: CASSLGGNTEAFF. CDR3 in DNA: TGTGCCAGCAGTTTAGGCGGTAACACTGAAGCTTTCTTT. Full variable domain (remainder filled in from reference TRBV28 and TRBJ1-1): DVKVTQSSRYLVKRTGEKVFLECVQDMDHENMFWYRQDPGLGLRLIYFSYDVKMKEKGDIPEGYSVSREKKERFSLILESASTNQTSMYLCASSLGGNTEAFFGQGTRLTVV.

The V and J genes are TRBV18 and TRBJ1-2, with 10 bases identical to TRBD1. The trim removed 4 bases at V and 4 bases at J, leaving 6 bases unmatched. This CDR3 has 15 amino acids. Germline V gene data show CDR1 as KGHSH and CDR2 as LQKENI. The CDR3 protein is CASSRGTGETYGYTF. The DNA of the CDR3 is TGTGCCAGCTCACGAGGGACAGGGGAAACCTATGGCTACACCTTC.

The gene calls are TRBV30 and TRBJ2-7, with TRBD2 identical over 7 bases. Germline V gene lookup returns CDR1 GTSNPN and CDR2 SVGIG (reference sequence). V shed 6 bases, J shed 11 bases, and the junction held 16 bases outside the gene matches. This CDR3 contains 13 residues. CDR3 bases: TGTGCCTGTCAGCTAGCGGAATCCCAGTCCAAGTACTTC. This translates into CACQLAESQSKYF.

The chain employs TRBV28 and TRBJ2-3; TRBD1 agrees at 9 bases. This CDR3 comprises 16 residues. Germline V gene data show CDR1 as MDHEN and CDR2 as SYDVKM. The V gene end was trimmed by 4 bases and the J gene end by 0 bases; junction bases not matched to a gene: 5. This CDR3 is CASSSTGGESTDTQYF. For the CDR3, the DNA is TGTGCCAGCAGTTCTACAGGGGGCGAAAGCACAGATACGCAGTATTTT.

This chain connects TRBV5-6 to TRBJ2-7, with 7 nucleotides matching TRBD1. This CDR3 has 12 residues. V lost 4 bases to trimming and J lost 3 bases; unmatched junction nucleotides: 1. Germline CDR1 SGHDT, CDR2 YYEEEE. CDR3: CASSRDSYEQYF. Written as DNA, the CDR3 is TGTGCCAGCAGCCGGGACAGCTACGAGCAGTACTTC.

The CDR3 loop is CASSKEEGYTF. DNA for the CDR3: TGTGCCAGCAGTAAAGAGGAGGGCTACACCTTC. The V and J genes are TRBV7-2 and TRBJ1-2; D remains ambiguous. The germline CDR1 and CDR2 sequences are SGHTA and FQGNSA. CDR3 length: 11 amino acids. The ends were cut back, 6 bases at V and 8 bases at J, with 10 bases in the middle.

The table lists this clone with a count of one. This chain joins TRBV5-1 and TRBJ1-4; no clear D gene. The V end lost 2 bases, the J end lost 3 bases, and 14 bases lay between the germline ends. The CDR3 has 16 amino acids. Per the germline V gene, CDR1 is SGHRS and CDR2 is YFSETQ. CDR3 loop: CASSLIAGNPNEKLFF. CDR3 nucleotides: TGCGCCAGCAGCTTAATAGCGGGGAACCCTAATGAAAAACTGTTTTTT. The entire variable domain, with the rest obtained from reference TRBV5-1 and TRBJ1-4, is as follows: KAGVTQTPRYLIKTRGQQVTLSCSPISGHRSVSWYQQTPGQGLQFLFEYFSETQRNKGNFPGRFSGRQFSNSRSEMNVSTLELGDSALYLCASSLIAGNPNEKLFFGSGTQLSVL.

The J gene is TRBJ1-2, the V gene TRBV30, with D perhaps TRBD1 (5 bases). Germline CDR1 and CDR2: GTSNPN and SVGIG (reference sequence). This CDR3 has 12 amino acids. V was trimmed by 4 bases and J by 4 bases, leaving 10 bases between them. The CDR3 DNA follows: TGTGCCTGGACAGGGAGGGCCTATGGCTACACCTTC. Translating it yields CAWTGRAYGYTF.